This T cell receptor (beta chain) comes out of a study of pediatric ulcerative colitis. Points from the study as a whole: Two rectal clonotypes were found only in ulcerative colitis patients, all of them.

About this clone itself: Its antigen is currently unknown.

Profiled with immunoSEQ multiplex PCR; TCRdb holds only in-frame clones, not every one. The data contain approximately 37,000 clones, roughly 70% of them singletons. Rectal tissue came from one to two pinch biopsies taken at colonoscopy. The TCR sequence derives from a boy aged 5-17 years with severe ulcerative colitis. Sequenced material: gut tissue.

DNA of the CDR3: TGTGCCAGCAGCACGACTAGTGGGGGGGTTGGAGAGCAGTTCTTC. Protein: CASSTTSGGVGEQFF. The chain uses TRBV7-9 and TRBJ2-1; 7 nucleotides match TRBD2. The CDR3 consists of 15 residues. CDR1 is SEHNR, CDR2 FQNEAQ, per germline (reference sequence). With V trimmed by 5 bases and J by 10 bases, 14 bases remained unmatched.